The source of this T cell receptor (beta chain) is a study of T cell changes during pregnancy in multiple sclerosis. Clones were sequenced by immunoSEQ multiplex PCR, and TCRdb holds only the in-frame ones, with some missing. The table includes about 24,000 clones, about 92% detected once. Germline loops: CDR1 MGHDK, CDR2 SYGVNS. The CDR3 is 12 amino acids. V gave up 3 bases and J gave up 14 bases, with 15 bases separating them. The receptor's source is a female donor in good health, enrolled as a control in a pregnancy study. V gene TRBV25-1 combines with J gene TRBJ2-3; D possibly corresponds to TRBD1 (5 bases). The specimen comprised CD8+ T cells from peripheral blood mononuclear cells, sampled in the third trimester of pregnancy. CDR3 nucleotides: TGTGCCAGCAGTGAGGCAGACAGCAATATGTATTTT. It yields the protein CASSEADSNMYF.